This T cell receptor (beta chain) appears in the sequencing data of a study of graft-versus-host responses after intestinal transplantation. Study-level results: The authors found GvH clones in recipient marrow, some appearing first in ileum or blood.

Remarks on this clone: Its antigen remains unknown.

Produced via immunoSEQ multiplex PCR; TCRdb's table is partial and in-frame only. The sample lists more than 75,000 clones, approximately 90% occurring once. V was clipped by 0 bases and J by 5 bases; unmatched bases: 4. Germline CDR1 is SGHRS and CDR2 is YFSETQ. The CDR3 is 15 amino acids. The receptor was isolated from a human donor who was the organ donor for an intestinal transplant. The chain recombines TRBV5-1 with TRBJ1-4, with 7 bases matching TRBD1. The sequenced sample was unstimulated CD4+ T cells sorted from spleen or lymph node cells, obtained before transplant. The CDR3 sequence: CASSLGQGENEKLFF. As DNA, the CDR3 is TGCGCCAGCAGCTTGGGACAGGGCGAGAATGAAAAACTGTTTTTT.